This T cell receptor beta chain was captured by sequencing in a study of PD-1 blockade in classical Hodgkin lymphoma (dated by TCRdb to 2018 to 2020). Turning to the overall study: Nivolumab dosing was 3 mg/kg intravenously every 2 weeks, continuing until either disease progression or unacceptable toxicity. To define a peripheral blood immune signature of response to PD-1 blockade in classical Hodgkin lymphoma, the study combined TCR beta sequencing with CyTOF.

This clone was seen once. Its antigen is not yet known. Base qualities are missing; no much larger clone stands one base away. What the study reported, not specific to this receptor: A significant rise by C4D1 was seen in CD4+ but not CD8+ TCR diversity (p=0.0027 vs p=0.16), with the rise being most apparent in complete responders (p=0.02). The study was limited to a single clinical trial cohort, and causes of repertoire differences, possibly disease activity or prior therapy, remained undefined. Lower diversity was seen in patients whose nivolumab began less than 1 year after ASCT, and these patients were left out of later analyses so that immune reconstitution would not confound the results. Among trial patients, those achieving complete response had baseline diversity similar to that of newly diagnosed patients, while diversity was significantly lower in partial responders and progressors. Baseline TCR diversity was reported to be lower in newly diagnosed patients than in healthy donors and to be lower still in relapsed/refractory patients.

The time point label corresponds to: cycle 4 day 1 (C4D1), after 6 weeks of nivolumab. Every trial patient had relapsed after autologous stem cell transplantation, and cohorts A, B and C differed in prior brentuximab vedotin exposure. The trial cohort comprised a few dozen patients with relapsed/refractory classical Hodgkin lymphoma whose best overall responses were complete response, partial response or progressive disease. Single-agent nivolumab was administered to trial patients in the multi-cohort phase II CheckMate 205 trial. An independent review committee assessed best overall response by applying the 2007 International Working Group response criteria. PBMCs from the trial were collected at three points: immediately before nivolumab initiation (C1D1), and during therapy at cycle 2 day 1 and cycle 4 day 1. Peripheral blood was collected in 8 mL Vacutainer Cell Preparation Tubes, from which PBMCs were isolated by centrifugation and then cryopreserved.

The Qiagen DNeasy kit was used to extract genomic DNA both from unsorted PBMCs and from the negatively selected CD4+ and CD8+ fractions. Amplification of TCR beta CDR3 regions was done by immunoSEQ multiplex PCR with primers that anneal to V and J segments. A synthetic immune receptor repertoire was used to minimize amplification bias, and remaining bias was computationally removed after sequencing. Regarding the original processing steps: Repertoire diversity was quantified as the Shannon entropy index using custom Python scripts. Unsorted, CD4+ and CD8+ repertoires were examined separately, except in combined analyses, for which CD4+ and CD8+ sequences were merged in silico. A clone was considered expanded if an increase in frequency of at least 2-fold after treatment relative to C1D1 was found, and a pseudocount of 0.5 was applied to clones undetected at baseline. Singleton clones were defined as clones with 0 or 1 copy at C1D1, and non-singleton clones were defined as clones with 2 or more copies. Clones expanded in unsorted samples were assigned a CD4+, CD8+ or unknown annotation through matching of protein sequences in sorted samples from the same patient. Wilcoxon tests were applied to paired samples to test diversity changes from C1D1 to C4D1. TCRdb re-hosts the immuneACCESS table, in-frame sequences only. Its copies lack some clones; in the studies checked, an unresolved V gene accounts for under half of them, and the cause for the rest is not known. V and J calls and clone size are those listed in that table; D and trimming were worked out from the DNA. For this sample the table gives 50,000 to 65,000 clones, of which roughly 89% were detected only once. The top ten clonotypes cover 10% of the sample.

From cysteine to phenylalanine, the CDR3 is 15 amino acids long. Only the CDR3 portion is preserved as DNA: 45 bases, with reading frame beginning at the first base. The germline V gene provides CDR1 SQVTM and CDR2 ANQGSEA. V is trimmed back by 3 bases and J by 6 bases, and the junction contains 6 bases that no gene match accounts for. The sequences come from peripheral blood mononuclear cells (PBMCs), collected before the fourth cycle of nivolumab. The chain is assembled from TRBV29-1 and TRBJ2-1; 12 central nucleotides agree with TRBD2. This TCR came from a human donor with classical Hodgkin lymphoma. The CDR3 region: CSVDPTSGGRNEQFF. The nucleotide sequence reads TGCAGCGTTGATCCCACTAGCGGGGGGCGCAATGAGCAGTTCTTC.